The present T cell receptor (beta chain) was sequenced within a study of CD8+CD57+ T cells in acquired aplastic anemia. Study-level background: CD4+ reads averaged about 9.9 million in healthy donors. General study findings and limits: Statistical testing detected no significant gap in CD8+ Simpson's diversity between patients and controls.

Concerning this clonotype itself: Its antigen is undetermined. Germline and junction disagree at one end, which may indicate a read error.

Genomic DNA provided the template from which TCR beta VDJ and CDR3 profiles were obtained. MiXCR, run by TCRdb on the reads, gives a single entry per CDR3 protein. Of some 410,000 distinct CDR3 sequences listed, 55% to 70% are singletons. Germline CDR1 is SEHNR and CDR2 is FQNEAQ (reference sequence). The CDR3 has 15 residues. The sample consisted of sorted CD4+, CD8+, or CD8+CD57+ T cells (not recorded which) from PBMCs. This clonotype originated in a human donor in good health, serving as a control. The rearrangement links TRBV7-9 to TRBJ1-6, with D possibly being TRBD1 (5 bases). DNA for the CDR3: TGTGCCAGCAGCCTAGCCGGGGGGGATACAGATACGCACCACTTT. Protein product: CASSLAGGDTDTHHF.